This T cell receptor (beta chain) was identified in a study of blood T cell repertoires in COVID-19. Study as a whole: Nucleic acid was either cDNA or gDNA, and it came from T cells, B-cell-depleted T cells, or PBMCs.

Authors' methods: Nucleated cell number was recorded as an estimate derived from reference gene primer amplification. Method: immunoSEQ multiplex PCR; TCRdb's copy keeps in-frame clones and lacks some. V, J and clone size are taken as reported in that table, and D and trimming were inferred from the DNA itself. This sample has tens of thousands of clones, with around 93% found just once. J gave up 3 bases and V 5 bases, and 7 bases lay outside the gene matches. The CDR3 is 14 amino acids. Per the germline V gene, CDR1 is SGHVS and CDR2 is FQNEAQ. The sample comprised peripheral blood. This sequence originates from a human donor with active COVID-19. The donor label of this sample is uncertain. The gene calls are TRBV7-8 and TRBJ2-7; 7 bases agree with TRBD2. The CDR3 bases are TGTGCCAGCAGCCTAATACGGGGGGTCTACGAGCAGTACTTC. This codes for CASSLIRGVYEQYF.